This T cell receptor (beta chain) was identified during a study of cytomegalovirus exposure and HLA in healthy donors. Of note for this clone: Its cognate antigen is unknown.

Germline V CDR1 and CDR2: SQVTM, ANQGSEA. Trimming removed 5 bases at V and 4 bases at J, with 9 bases between. The CDR3 consists of 12 residues. Study results and limitations: In the 120 validation repertoires, approximately 94% of cluster scores exceeded 0, per a later analysis. It was approximately 160 TCR beta chains that were listed as cytomegalovirus-associated. The authors confirmed in vitro that three CMV-associated chains were specific for CMV antigens. Among TCR sequences, most were rare, though some public TCRs appeared in many donors.

Assay: immunoSEQ multiplex PCR; the TCRdb copy retains only in-frame clones and omits some. The sample lists 130,000 to 150,000 clones, 89% occurring once. The sequencing sample was made of PBMCs. This chain joins TRBV29-1 and TRBJ2-1, with D possibly TRBD2 on 5 matching bases. This clonotype was obtained from a woman aged 18-29 years in good health and CMV-seropositive. This chain's CDR3 is CSVFEGYNEQFF. DNA of the CDR3: TGCAGCGTTTTTGAGGGATACAATGAGCAGTTCTTC.